Below are 17 T cell receptor beta chains sequenced from a single sample in a study of blood T cells in healthy people across ages. Together with a sample-barcoded 5' primer, a J-beta primer mix was included in a second PCR lasting roughly 6 to 12 cycles. In TCRdb, the 5' RACE reads were re-called with MiXCR into one record per CDR3 protein. The repertoire holds approximately 1.5 million distinct CDR3 sequences, with approximately 32% as singletons. What was sequenced was blood. Source of these receptors: a woman in her 30s in good health.

This clonotype was found a few times. The V call is TRBV6-1, the J call TRBJ2-1; TRBD1 matches 8 bases. V shed 6 bases and J 1 base; nucleotides not matched to a gene: 5. Germline V gives CDR1 MNHNS, CDR2 SASEGT. CDR3 size: 15 residues. The DNA of the CDR3 is TGTGCCAGCAGGCCGGGACAGGTGTCCTACAATGAGCAGTTCTTC. Its translation is CASRPGQVSYNEQFF.

V and J are TRBV6-5 and TRBJ2-2; D ambiguous. The germline gives CDR1 MNHEY, CDR2 SVGAGI. V was clipped by 0 bases and J by 0 bases, with 8 bases between them. CDR3 length: 16 residues. The CDR3 nucleotides read TGTGCCAGCAGTTACTCGTCCAGAACGAACACCGGGGAGCTGTTTTTT. Translated: CASSYSSRTNTGELFF.

This clonotype has at least ten counts. V usage is TRBV12-3 or TRBV12-4 and J usage is TRBJ2-7, with TRBD2 as a possible D gene (6 bases). V lost 5 bases to trimming and J lost 6 bases, with 20 bases between them. The CDR3 consists of 15 residues. CDR3 in amino acids: CASSRAHNGGFEQYF. CDR3 nucleotide sequence: TGTGCCAGCAGTCGTGCACATAACGGGGGATTCGAGCAGTACTTC.

The V gene is TRBV4-1, the J gene TRBJ2-3, with D maybe TRBD2 (6 bases). The CDR3 sequence is 18 residues long. CDR1 MGHRA and CDR2 YSYEKL come from the germline V gene. V gave up 2 bases and J gave up 0 bases, with 18 bases separating them. CDR3 coding DNA: TGCGCCAGCAGCCAAAGATATGTTCCTAGCGCTAGCACAGATACGCAGTATTTT. Translating it yields CASSQRYVPSASTDTQYF.

The chain uses TRBV5-1 and TRBJ2-1; D unresolved. V lost 0 bases and J 8 bases, leaving 12 bases between the germline ends. This CDR3 spans 14 amino acids. Germline values: CDR1 SGHRS, CDR2 YFSETQ. The CDR3 DNA sequence: TGCGCCAGCAGCTTGGCCTATCTCGACGATGAGCAGTTCTTC. Protein product: CASSLAYLDDEQFF.

The rearrangement links TRBV5-1 to TRBJ1-4; TRBD1 matches at 7 bases. J lost 8 bases, V lost 4 bases, and 8 bases had no gene match. CDR3 length: 14 amino acids. Germline V gene lookup returns CDR1 SGHRS and CDR2 YFSETQ. CDR3 nucleotide sequence: TGCGCCAGCAGCACACTAGGGGGCCGGGAAAAACTGTTTTTT. Translating gives CASSTLGGREKLFF.

This chain uses TRBV7-9 with TRBJ2-7; D ambiguous. The CDR3 runs 18 residues. Per germline, CDR1 SEHNR and CDR2 FQNEAQ (reference sequence). The V and J ends lost 0 bases and 1 base respectively, with 19 bases between them. CDR3 in DNA: TGTGCCAGCAGCTTAGCTTCGCTCGTCGGTGTACGGTCCTACGAGCAGTACTTC. Translated, it gives CASSLASLVGVRSYEQYF. The whole variable domain, filled in from reference TRBV7-9 and TRBJ2-7, reads DTGVSQNPRHKITKRGQNVTFRCDPISEHNRLYWYRQTLGQGPEFLTYFQNEAQLEKSRLLSDRFSAERPKGSFSTLEIQRTEQGDSAMYLCASSLASLVGVRSYEQYFGPGTRLTVT.

The J gene is TRBJ2-7, the V gene TRBV11-2, with TRBD2 matching over 10 bases. V gave up 0 bases and J gave up 2 bases; unmatched junction bases: 7. CDR1 and CDR2 from the germline V gene are SGHAT and FQNNGV. This CDR3 is 17 amino acids long. CDR3 protein: CASSLDRLAGVPYEQYF. CDR3 DNA: TGTGCCAGCAGCTTAGATCGGCTAGCGGGGGTTCCCTACGAGCAGTACTTC.

DNA of the CDR3: TGTGCCACCAGGGCTGGGGGGAACACTGAAGCTTTCTTT. Translation gives CATRAGGNTEAFF. The chain uses TRBV24-1 and TRBJ1-1, with TRBD1 as a possible D gene (5 bases). The germline V and J ends were trimmed by 7 bases and 1 base, with 9 bases remaining between them. The CDR3 has 13 residues. Germline assignment: CDR1 KGHDR and CDR2 SFDVKD.

This chain uses TRBV15 with TRBJ1-1; D is perhaps TRBD1 (5 bases). This CDR3 has 15 amino acids. Trimming pared 5 bases from V and 2 bases from J, leaving 15 bases between. The germline V gene encodes CDR1 LNHNV and CDR2 YYDKDF (reference sequence). CDR3 amino acids: CATSPRGRDNTEAFF. The CDR3 nucleotides read TGTGCCACCAGCCCGAGGGGCAGAGACAACACTGAAGCTTTCTTT.

Worth noting for this clonotype: A read error is possible here, since a much larger clone lies one base away. The chain carries TRBV12-3 or TRBV12-4 and TRBJ1-1; D ambiguous. CDR3 length: 12 residues. The CDR3 DNA sequence: TGTGTCAATGGTCGGAGGAACACTGAAGCTTTCTTT. This sequence encodes CVNGRRNTEAFF.

The genes are TRBV28 and TRBJ2-3, with TRBD2 identical over 7 bases. J lost 5 bases, V lost 2 bases, and 7 bases had no gene match. The germline V gene encodes CDR1 MDHEN and CDR2 SYDVKM. CDR3 size: 15 residues. CDR3 protein: CASSLLAGVKDTQYF. As DNA, the CDR3 is TGTGCCAGCAGTTTACTGGCGGGAGTAAAAGATACGCAGTATTTT.

This clonotype was detected a few times. The chain has TRBV11-2 and TRBJ1-6; D perhaps matches TRBD1 (6 bases). The CDR3 has 14 amino acids. Germline CDR1 and CDR2: SGHAT and FQNNGV. V was cut by 0 bases and J by 10 bases, with 10 bases left in between. This CDR3 is CASSLEQGGSPLHF. The DNA for the CDR3 is TGTGCCAGCAGCTTAGAACAGGGAGGATCACCCCTCCACTTT.

The table lists this clonotype with a few counts. This chain's CDR3 is CASTPSGRGNADTQYF. Written as DNA, the CDR3 is TGTGCCAGCACCCCGTCGGGCAGGGGTAACGCAGATACGCAGTATTTT. The chain couples TRBV12-3 or TRBV12-4 to TRBJ2-3; tentative D call: TRBD1 (6 bases). The CDR3 is made up of 16 amino acids. V lost 7 bases, J lost 4 bases, and 21 bases lay in between.

Details on this clonotype: At one end the junction does not follow the germline gene, possibly because of a read error. In DNA form, the CDR3 reads TGTGCTAGCAGCTTGGGGGCAAAGGATCCCGGGGAGCTGTTTTTT. Protein sequence: CASSLGAKDPGELFF. The chain has TRBV5-6 and TRBJ2-2; D is perhaps TRBD1 (6 bases). The CDR3 is 15 amino acids. CDR1 is SGHDT and CDR2 is YYEEEE in the germline V gene.

The chain uses TRBV2 and TRBJ2-7; TRBD1 or TRBD2 may be the D gene (5 bases each). Deletions cut 10 bases from V and 3 bases from J, with 13 bases between. This CDR3 has 12 amino acids. The germline CDR1 and CDR2 sequences are SNHLY and FYNNEI. CDR3 sequence reads: CATGTDDYEQYF. The CDR3 DNA reads as TGTGCCACCGGGACGGACGACTACGAGCAGTACTTC.

This chain uses TRBV6-2 or TRBV6-3 with TRBJ2-7; tentatively, D is TRBD1 or TRBD2 (5 bases each). V was shortened by 5 bases and J by 0 bases, with 17 bases between the two germline ends. This CDR3 has 16 amino acids. Germline CDR1 MNHEY, CDR2 SVGEGT. CDR3: CASSRPRDGISYEQYF. CDR3 nucleotides: TGTGCCAGCAGTCGCCCCCGGGACGGAATCTCCTACGAGCAGTACTTC.